This TCR beta chain is from a study of early T cells in non-severe SARS-CoV-2 infection (dated by TCRdb to the early 2020s). Concerning the study at large: Bulk RNA from unsorted whole blood was used for TCR sequencing, so alpha and beta chains could not be paired. Study-level results and caveats: VDJdb matching was skewed toward anti-spike CD8 responses and likely underestimated virus-specific expansions by missing private and CD4 specificities.

Measured from the cysteine to the phenylalanine, the CDR3 is 16 residues long. The only DNA kept is the CDR3, 48 bases in frame from the first base. Looking up the germline V gene (reference sequence) yields CDR1 SGHNT and CDR2 YYREEE. V sheds 2 bases and J sheds 1 base, leaving 15 bases between their ends. A case-control design nested within a healthcare worker cohort in London, UK, was used, with weekly nasopharyngeal swab PCR tests and blood sampling performed. Between 23 and 31 March 2020, the week of the UK lockdown, healthcare workers were enrolled and then followed up weekly for as long as 16 weeks. The receptor library was made with 5' RACE. Sequencer: NextSeq 500. Unique molecular identifiers were attached to individual cDNA molecules in the TCR library protocol so that sequencing error and PCR bias could be corrected. Both TCR alpha and beta chains were sequenced, and tight co-correlation was observed between alpha and beta sequence abundances in each sample. Per the source publication's procedure: Decombinator V4 was used to perform V gene, J gene and CDR3 annotation of TCR sequences. Expanded TCRs were defined as changing significantly between any two time points under a Poisson model with p below 0.0001. TCR abundances were normalised to the total number of TCRs sequenced in each sample and reported as counts per million. MAIT TCRs were defined by TRAV1-2 paired with TRAJ12, TRAJ20 or TRAJ33, and iNKT TCRs by TRAV10 paired with TRAJ18. VDJdb, accessed on 1 November 2021, was searched for TCRs annotated for CMV, EBV and SARS-CoV-2, and TCRs annotated for more than one antigen were excluded. Using fastp at Q25 and MiXCR, TCRdb reprocessed the public reads and kept productive beta chains. When rows share a CDR3 protein, they turn into one entry using the most common DNA and genes. None of the V and J calls come from the authors' own analysis; TCRdb made them. A total of 25,000 to 30,000 distinct CDR3 sequences appear in this sample, 5% to 6% of them only once. Roughly 4.1% of the sample comes from the top ten.

This clonotype appeared many times. This receptor's antigen is unknown. There are no base qualities to consult, and no much larger clone falls within one base. Sequencing input: whole blood. The rearranged chain carries TRBV5-4 and TRBJ2-5; the D segment cannot be called with confidence. This clonotype was obtained from an adult who was a healthcare worker with PCR-confirmed SARS-CoV-2 infection or an uninfected control (not recorded which). The base sequence is TGTGCCAGCAGCTTTGGGCCCGGAACCTCCCAAGAGACCCAGTACTTC. Its product reads: CASSFGPGTSQETQYF.